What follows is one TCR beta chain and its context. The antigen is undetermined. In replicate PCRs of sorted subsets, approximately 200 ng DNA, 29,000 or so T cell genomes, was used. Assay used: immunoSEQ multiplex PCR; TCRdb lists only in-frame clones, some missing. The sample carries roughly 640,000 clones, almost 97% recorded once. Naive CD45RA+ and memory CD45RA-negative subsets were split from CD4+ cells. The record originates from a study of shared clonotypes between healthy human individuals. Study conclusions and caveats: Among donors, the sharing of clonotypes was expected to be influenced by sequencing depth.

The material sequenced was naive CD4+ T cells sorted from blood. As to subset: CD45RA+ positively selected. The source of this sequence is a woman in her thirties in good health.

The chain's CDR3 is CASSPGRAGTEAFF. DNA for the CDR3: TGTGCCAGCAGCCCCGGACGGGCGGGAACTGAAGCTTTCTTT. The J gene is TRBJ1-1, the V gene TRBV7-9, with D unresolved. V gave up 5 bases and J gave up 5 bases, with 15 bases separating them. The CDR3 covers 14 residues. Per the germline V gene, CDR1 is SEHNR and CDR2 is FQNEAQ (reference sequence).